Following are 5 T cell receptor beta chains from one sample sequenced in a study of blood T cell repertoires in COVID-19. Sequencing was performed with immunoSEQ multiplex PCR; in TCRdb, only in-frame clones are kept and a portion is missing. Of roughly 60,000 clones in the sample, approximately 86% were seen once. Sample: peripheral blood. The receptors stem from a man aged 70-80 years with acute or convalescent COVID-19.

This rearrangement joins TRBV6-4 to TRBJ1-5, with D perhaps matching TRBD1 (5 bases). Looked up from germline, CDR1 is MRHNA and CDR2 is SNTAGT. Trimming removed 0 bases from V and 5 bases from J, with 11 bases in between. This CDR3 region has 15 residues. CDR3 protein: CASSDSRQGDQPQHF. CDR3 bases: TGTGCCAGCAGTGACTCTCGCCAGGGTGATCAGCCCCAGCATTTT.

The chain couples TRBV11-3 to TRBJ1-1, with 7 bases fitting TRBD1. Looked up from germline, CDR1 is SGHNT and CDR2 is YENEEA. This CDR3 has 14 residues. J gave up 1 base and V 5 bases, and 4 bases lay outside the gene matches. The CDR3 is CASSRDSQNTEAFF. The CDR3, as DNA: TGTGCCAGCAGCCGGGACAGCCAGAACACTGAAGCTTTCTTT.

The chain links TRBV6-6 to TRBJ2-7; possibly TRBD1 for D (6 bases). Germline CDR1 MNHNY, CDR2 SVGAGI (reference sequence). The V end was cut by 5 bases, the J end by 2 bases, with 13 bases between. There are 14 residues in the CDR3. The chain's CDR3 is CASSPRTVTYEQYF. The CDR3 DNA sequence: TGTGCCAGCAGTCCAAGGACAGTCACCTACGAGCAGTACTTC.

The chain is built from TRBV7-8 and TRBJ2-2; D may be TRBD1 (5 bases). The germline gives CDR1 SGHVS, CDR2 FQNEAQ. Trimming shortened V by 1 base and J by 6 bases, and 12 bases separated the two germline ends. CDR3 length: 15 amino acids. The chain's CDR3 is CASSLVRRRAGELFF. The CDR3, as DNA: TGTGCCAGCAGCTTAGTGAGGCGCAGGGCCGGGGAGCTGTTTTTT.

This rearrangement joins TRBV5-6 to TRBJ2-1, with 8 bases identical to TRBD2. The length of the CDR3 is 15 residues. Trimming removed 1 base from V and 7 bases from J; junction bases left unmatched: 7. Germline CDR1 is SGHDT and CDR2 is YYEEEE. The CDR3 is CASSLLVSGTNEQFF. The CDR3 DNA reads as TGTGCCAGCAGCTTGTTAGTTAGCGGGACGAATGAGCAGTTCTTC. Together with reference TRBV5-6 and TRBJ2-1, the CDR3 gives the full variable domain: DAGVTQSPTHLIKTRGQQVTLRCSPKSGHDTVSWYQQALGQGPQFIFQYYEEEERQRGNFPDRFSGHQFPNYSSELNVNALLLGDSALYLCASSLLVSGTNEQFFGPGTRLTVL.